This section outlines one T cell receptor beta chain sequence together with its context. This clonotype was recorded a few times. What antigen it recognizes has not been identified. Base quality data are lacking; no much larger clone is found one base away. What this sample's time point label stands for: persistent/refractory GD, antithyroid drugs over 5 years with positive TRAb. For both TCR sequencing and RNA sequencing, RNA was extracted from PBMCs using TRIzol. The diagnosis of Graves' disease followed American Thyroid Association guidelines. Patients were recruited from an endocrinology department in Xi'an, China. From each patient, around 8.3 milliliters of peripheral blood was collected into an EDTA anticoagulant tube. Ficoll Paque Plus density gradient separation was used to isolate PBMCs, and no additional T cell sorting was done. An Agilent 2100 Bioanalyzer and agarose gel were used to check RNA quality, and a NanoDrop 2000 was used to measure RNA concentration.

At the junction V is shortened by 2 bases and J by 6 bases; bases outside the gene matches: 12. The germline V gene specifies SGDLS as CDR1 and YYNGEE as CDR2. From the cysteine up to the phenylalanine, the CDR3 has a length of 17 residues. The only DNA kept is the CDR3, 51 bases in frame from the first base. These data belong to a study of regulatory T cells in long-lasting Graves disease (dated by TCRdb to the early 2020s). General notes on the study: Persistent Graves' disease was defined as persistently positive TSH receptor autoantibodies together with antithyroid drug treatment for over 5 years. Patients with persistent Graves' disease were compared with patients with newly diagnosed Graves' disease using TCR sequencing and RNA sequencing of peripheral blood. The study was conducted in China and was registered as a clinical trial. A total of 33 samples were covered by TCR sequencing, comprising approximately 13 persistent and roughly 20 newly diagnosed Graves' disease patients. Persistent Graves' disease patients in the clinical cohort had taken antithyroid drugs for about 9.7 years on average. What the authors observed across the whole study: The small sample size was acknowledged by the authors as a limitation that may reduce accuracy. Persistent disease showed preferential use of TRBV28, TRBJ1-2 and TRBJ2-5, whereas newly diagnosed disease favored TRBV20-1 and TRBJ2-1. Sequencing and analysis were restricted to the TCR beta chain. Lower TCR Shannon entropy and fewer highly expanded clones were observed in persistent Graves' disease patients than in newly diagnosed patients, which suggested clonal expansion. A larger number of public clonotypes was shared among persistent patients (around 2,500) than among newly diagnosed patients (approximately 930). The study examined only peripheral blood because the primary lesion, thyroid tissue, could not be accessed.

Library creation used multiplex PCR. TCRdb shows the sequencer as Illumina HiSeq 4000. To build TCR beta libraries, CDR3 regions were amplified by Arm-PCR using iRepertoire HTBI primers. Before sequencing, the PCR products went through gel purification. Turning to the authors' computational methods: A total of fewer than 70 TRBV and approximately 15 TRBJ segments were identified across samples and were used for gene usage analysis of CDR3 amino acid clonotypes. COPE and FqMerger were used to merge filtered high-quality paired reads into contigs. BLAST was used to align contigs to the IMGT TRBV, TRBD and TRBJ reference genes, and CDR3 was defined following IMGT. Any clonotype with a frequency above 0.1% was classified as a highly expanded clone. Shannon entropy was used to measure repertoire diversity, and the Gini coefficient was used to measure V-J evenness. A clonotype was considered public if more than one individual shared it. Through fastp at Q25 and MiXCR, TCRdb rebuilt clones from the public reads, retaining in-frame beta chains. Every CDR3 protein is listed once, alongside the most common genes and DNA of its rows. The V and J calls were not made by the authors but by TCRdb's processing. The sample yields approximately 400,000 distinct CDR3 sequences; roughly a quarter were counted once. Roughly 28% of the sample goes to the ten largest clones.

The sequence links TRBV9 to TRBJ2-4; 9 of the junction bases match TRBD1. The sequencing here drew on peripheral blood mononuclear cells (PBMCs), taken when the disease was refractory, from a patient treated with antithyroid drugs. This sequence originates from a female donor with Graves disease. The DNA sequence is given as TGTGCCAGCAGCGTTACGGCCGCGGGACAGGGAAGAAACATTCAGTACTTC. Its translation reads: CASSVTAAGQGRNIQYF.